The 27 T cell receptor beta chains below all came from one sample that was sequenced in a study of cytomegalovirus exposure and HLA in healthy donors (TCRdb year 2017). Library creation used the immunoSEQ multiplex PCR assay. A mixture of 60 forward primers for TCR Vbeta segments and 13 reverse primers for TCR Jbeta segments was used in the multiplex PCR. Entries here come from immuneACCESS through TCRdb and include only in-frame sequences with V and J called. Some clones fail to appear in such tables; in the studies checked, an unresolved V gene covers under half of the shortfall, and the cause of the remainder is unknown. The sample table lists roughly 120,000 clones, 75% to 85% of them with a count of one. The ten biggest clones cover 1.9% of the sample. Source material: PBMCs. The receptors here all came from a man aged 45-65 years in good health and CMV-seronegative.

The genes are TRBV7-2 and TRBJ2-2, with TRBD1 as a possible D gene (5 bases). V was clipped by 7 bases and J by 7 bases, with 13 bases between them. This CDR3 spans 13 amino acids. From germline, CDR1 is SGHTA and CDR2 FQGNSA. CDR3: CASKVRVNGELFF. CDR3 coding DNA: TGTGCCAGCAAGGTCAGGGTGAACGGGGAGCTGTTTTTT.

A remark on this clone: Germline and junction disagree at one end, which may indicate a read error. This CDR3 reads CASRLRTTNEKLFF. In DNA, the CDR3 is TGTGCCAGCCGTTTGAGGACAACTAATGAAAAACTGTTTTTT. The chain links TRBV27 to TRBJ1-4; D is uncertain. Germline V gene data show CDR1 as MNHEY and CDR2 as SMNVEV (reference sequence). CDR3 length equals 14 residues.

This chain links TRBV5-6 with TRBJ1-3; TRBD1 matches at 9 bases. The trim removed 1 base at V and 11 bases at J, leaving 10 bases unmatched. This CDR3 contains 15 residues. CDR1 and CDR2 from the germline V gene are SGHDT and YYEEEE. Written as DNA, the CDR3 is TGTGCCAGCAGCTTGTACGGGACAGGGCAAGACGCCATATATTTT. Amino acid sequence: CASSLYGTGQDAIYF.

This sequence joins TRBV6-1 and TRBJ2-7; 7 bases fit TRBD2. This CDR3 has 14 residues. Unmatched junction bases numbered 10, after V lost 6 bases and J lost 5 bases. CDR1 and CDR2 (germline): MNHNS, SASEGT. The CDR3 nucleotides are TGTGCCAGCAGACCCGGACGTCGGGGGGACGAGCAGTACGTC. This translates into CASRPGRRGDEQYV.

The chain recombines TRBV2 with TRBJ2-7; 12 bases are shared with TRBD2. The CDR3 has 14 residues. Germline V CDR1 and CDR2: SNHLY, FYNNEI. J was trimmed by 2 bases and V by 7 bases; bases with no gene match: 3. The CDR3 nucleotides are TGTGCCAGCATAAGACTAGCGGGGGCCTACGAGCAGTACTTC. Translating gives CASIRLAGAYEQYF.

The V and J genes are TRBV6-1 and TRBJ2-7; 8 nucleotides match TRBD1. The ends lost 2 bases at V and 5 bases at J; junction bases unmatched: 5. The CDR3 has 14 residues. The V gene's germline CDR1 is MNHNS and CDR2 SASEGT. The CDR3 sequence: CASSESDRVHEQYV. The CDR3 nucleotides read TGTGCCAGCAGTGAATCGGACAGGGTCCACGAGCAGTACGTC.

The J gene is TRBJ1-1, the V gene TRBV28, with D possibly being TRBD1 (5 bases). Looked up from germline, CDR1 is MDHEN and CDR2 is SYDVKM. The V end was cut by 6 bases, the J end by 3 bases, with 23 bases between. The CDR3 has 17 residues. Here the CDR3 DNA reads TGTGCCAGCAGCCGCGGGACTTTAAAGCCGACGGACACTGAAGCTTTCTTT. Amino acids: CASSRGTLKPTDTEAFF.

The chain has TRBV4-2 and TRBJ1-5; D possibly corresponds to TRBD1 (6 bases). The CDR3 totals 16 residues. Looked up from germline, CDR1 is LGHNA and CDR2 is YNFKEQ. V was shortened by 1 base and J by 9 bases, with 19 bases between the two germline ends. CDR3 in amino acids: CASSQGRDTGPRPQHF. DNA for the CDR3: TGTGCCAGCAGCCAAGGACGGGACACGGGGCCGCGGCCCCAGCATTTT.

A remark on this clone: Other nucleotide sequences in the sample specify the same CDR3. The V gene is TRBV5-1, the J gene TRBJ1-1; D gene unclear. The CDR3 covers 13 residues. Germline CDR1 SGHRS, CDR2 YFSETQ. The V gene lost 0 bases and the J gene lost 1 base, with 4 bases spanning the gap. CDR3 sequence (DNA): TGCGCCAGCAGCTTGGGAGCGAACACTGAAGCTTTCTTT. It codes for CASSLGANTEAFF.

CDR3: CASSLGPGDTQYF. DNA for the CDR3: TGTGCCAGCAGCTTAGGACCAGGGGATACGCAGTATTTT. The V and J genes are TRBV11-3 and TRBJ2-3; tentative D call: TRBD1 (5 bases). There are 13 residues in the CDR3. Germline CDR1 and CDR2: SGHNT and YENEEA. The V and J ends lost 1 base and 6 bases respectively, with 8 bases between them.

CDR3 bases: TGTGCCAGCAGTGAAGCCAGGGGTGACTATGGCTACACCTTC. Its translation: CASSEARGDYGYTF. The chain joins TRBV2 to TRBJ1-2, with TRBD1 as a possible D gene (6 bases). V was trimmed by 0 bases and J by 3 bases, leaving 8 bases between them. CDR1 is SNHLY, CDR2 FYNNEI, per germline. The CDR3 spans 14 residues.

The chain recombines TRBV6-1 with TRBJ2-1, with 9 bases identical to TRBD1. CDR1 and CDR2 (germline): MNHNS, SASEGT. The J segment lost 8 bases and the V segment lost 2 bases, leaving 13 bases of the junction unmatched. The CDR3 sequence is 17 residues long. The CDR3 protein is CASSEMAISGTGYEQFF. The CDR3 region has the DNA TGTGCCAGCAGTGAAATGGCCATTAGTGGGACAGGGTATGAGCAGTTCTTC.

The J gene is TRBJ1-5, the V gene TRBV10-3; 7 bases agree with TRBD1. Germline V lookup: CDR1 ENHRY, CDR2 SYGVKD. The CDR3 is made up of 15 amino acids. V was pared by 4 bases and J by 0 bases, with 3 bases of the junction left unmatched. The CDR3 sequence: CAISGDSYSNQPQHF. The CDR3 region has the DNA TGTGCCATCAGTGGGGACAGTTATAGCAATCAGCCCCAGCATTTT.

CDR3 in amino acids: CASLQGDEAFF. Written as DNA, the CDR3 is TGTGCCAGCCTACAGGGGGATGAAGCTTTCTTT. J is TRBJ1-1 and V is TRBV2; 8 nucleotides line up with TRBD1. Germline V gene data show CDR1 as SNHLY and CDR2 as FYNNEI. V dropped 8 bases and J dropped 7; count of bases not matched to a gene: 3. The CDR3 extends over 11 amino acids.

V usage is TRBV7-8 and J usage is TRBJ1-6; TRBD1 is a possible D gene (5 bases). The V end lost 1 base, the J end lost 8 bases, and 12 bases lay between the germline ends. Germline values: CDR1 SGHVS, CDR2 FQNEAQ. CDR3 length: 15 residues. The CDR3 loop reads CASSLGPGSDSPLHF. The CDR3 DNA reads TGTGCCAGCAGCTTAGGTCCAGGGTCGGATTCACCCCTCCACTTT.

The gene calls are TRBV6-5 and TRBJ1-2, with TRBD1 as a possible D gene (5 bases). Trimming took 3 bases from V and 3 from J, leaving 11 bases between them. This CDR3 is 14 amino acids long. Per germline, CDR1 MNHEY and CDR2 SVGAGI. The CDR3 DNA reads TGTGCCAGCAGTTATTCAGGGCCAGACTATGGCTACACCTTC. This encodes CASSYSGPDYGYTF.

This clone was picked up a small number of times. This rearrangement joins TRBV18 to TRBJ1-6; 7 nucleotides line up with TRBD1. Germline V gene sequence: CDR1 KGHSH, CDR2 LQKENI. The junction had 11 bases not matched to a gene; V was cut back by 5 bases and J by 7 bases. The CDR3 totals 16 residues. The CDR3, as DNA: TGTGCCAGCTCAAGCGCGTTCACAGGGGAAAATTCACCCCTCCACTTT. This encodes CASSSAFTGENSPLHF.

This clone turned up a few times. The genes are TRBV15 and TRBJ1-2; the match to TRBD1 covers 7 bases. The V gene end was trimmed by 0 bases and the J gene end by 5 bases; junction bases not matched to a gene: 6. There are 15 residues in the CDR3. CDR1 is LNHNV, CDR2 YYDKDF, per germline (reference sequence). CDR3 in amino acids: CATSRDWGRGYGYTF. The CDR3 DNA is TGTGCCACCAGCAGAGATTGGGGCAGGGGGTATGGCTACACCTTC.

This clone was picked up a small number of times. The chain joins TRBV29-1 to TRBJ2-3; D perhaps matches TRBD1 (6 bases). The V gene's germline CDR1 is SQVTM and CDR2 ANQGSEA. V was cut by 2 bases and J by 6 bases, with 21 bases left in between. The CDR3 has 16 residues. CDR3 nucleotide sequence: TGCAGCGTTGAAACCCCGGGGAAGGGGGTTTTGGATACGCAGTATTTT. It specifies CSVETPGKGVLDTQYF.

The V call is TRBV9, the J call TRBJ1-2, with a weak D call TRBD1 (5 bases). V was shortened by 1 base and J by 3 bases, with 22 bases between the two germline ends. The germline V gene encodes CDR1 SGDLS and CDR2 YYNGEE. The CDR3 is 18 amino acids. CDR3: CASSVRNVPGRGDYGYTF. The CDR3 DNA follows: TGTGCCAGCAGCGTAAGGAACGTCCCGGGACGGGGGGACTATGGCTACACCTTC.

This clone was seen a handful of times. The chain combines TRBV7-3 with TRBJ2-2, with 7 bases matching TRBD1. V lost 5 bases and J lost 7; bases outside the gene matches: 4. The CDR3 length is 13 residues. CDR1 SGHTA and CDR2 FQGTGA come from the germline V gene. CDR3 sequence (DNA): TGTGCCAGCAGCCAGACAGGGCGCGGGGAGCTGTTTTTT. This translates into CASSQTGRGELFF.

The rearrangement joins TRBV19 to TRBJ2-2; tentatively, D is TRBD1 (6 bases). The V gene's germline CDR1 is LNHDA and CDR2 SQIVND (reference sequence). V gave up 0 bases and J gave up 2 bases, with 10 bases separating them. The CDR3 sequence is 16 residues long. In DNA, the CDR3 is TGTGCCAGTAGTATAGACGACAGGAGTAACACCGGGGAGCTGTTTTTT. Protein sequence: CASSIDDRSNTGELFF.

V and J are TRBV6-5 and TRBJ1-1; 7 positions match TRBD1. The CDR3 is made up of 15 amino acids. V dropped 7 bases and J dropped 3; count of bases not matched to a gene: 11. Germline CDR1 is MNHEY and CDR2 is SVGAGI. This chain's CDR3 is CASTRQGRAYTEAFF. DNA for the CDR3: TGTGCCAGCACCAGACAGGGAAGAGCGTACACTGAAGCTTTCTTT.

V is TRBV6-5 and J is TRBJ2-2, with D maybe TRBD1 (6 bases). V lost 7 bases, J lost 6 bases, and 12 bases lay in between. From germline, CDR1 is MNHEY and CDR2 SVGAGI. The length of the CDR3 is 13 residues. The DNA of the CDR3 is TGTGCCAGCAAGAGAGGGGGTCCCGGGGAGCTGTTTTTT. Translation: CASKRGGPGELFF.

The V gene is TRBV5-6, the J gene TRBJ1-1, with 8 positions matching TRBD1. Germline V gene sequence: CDR1 SGHDT, CDR2 YYEEEE. This CDR3 spans 18 amino acids. V shed 2 bases and J 6 bases; nucleotides not matched to a gene: 18. In DNA, the CDR3 is TGTGCCAGCAGCTTACTAACAGGGGGTTCAATAGATGCCGCTGAAGCTTTCTTT. Protein: CASSLLTGGSIDAAEAFF.

The J gene is TRBJ2-2, the V gene TRBV19; perhaps TRBD1 as D (5 bases). The CDR3 is 16 amino acids. The germline V gene has CDR1 LNHDA and CDR2 SQIVND (reference sequence). Trimming shortened V by 4 bases and J by 5 bases, and 17 bases separated the two germline ends. The CDR3 DNA reads as TGTGCCAGTAGTAACCACCGTGTAGGGGCGACCGGGGAGCTGTTTTTT. Translated: CASSNHRVGATGELFF. Full variable domain (rest looked up from reference TRBV19 and TRBJ2-2): DGGITQSPKYLFRKEGQNVTLSCEQNLNHDAMYWYRQDPGQGLRLIYYSQIVNDFQKGDIAEGYSVSREKKESFPLTVTSAQKNPTAFYLCASSNHRVGATGELFFGEGSRLTVL.

V and J are TRBV27 and TRBJ2-3; TRBD2 is a possible D gene (6 bases). This CDR3 spans 18 amino acids. Per the germline V gene, CDR1 is MNHEY and CDR2 is SMNVEV (reference sequence). V was trimmed by 1 base and J by 3 bases, leaving 20 bases between them. The CDR3 sequence is CASSLLRVDAGGTDTQYF. DNA of the CDR3: TGTGCCAGCAGTTTATTAAGGGTGGATGCTGGGGGGACAGATACGCAGTATTTT.